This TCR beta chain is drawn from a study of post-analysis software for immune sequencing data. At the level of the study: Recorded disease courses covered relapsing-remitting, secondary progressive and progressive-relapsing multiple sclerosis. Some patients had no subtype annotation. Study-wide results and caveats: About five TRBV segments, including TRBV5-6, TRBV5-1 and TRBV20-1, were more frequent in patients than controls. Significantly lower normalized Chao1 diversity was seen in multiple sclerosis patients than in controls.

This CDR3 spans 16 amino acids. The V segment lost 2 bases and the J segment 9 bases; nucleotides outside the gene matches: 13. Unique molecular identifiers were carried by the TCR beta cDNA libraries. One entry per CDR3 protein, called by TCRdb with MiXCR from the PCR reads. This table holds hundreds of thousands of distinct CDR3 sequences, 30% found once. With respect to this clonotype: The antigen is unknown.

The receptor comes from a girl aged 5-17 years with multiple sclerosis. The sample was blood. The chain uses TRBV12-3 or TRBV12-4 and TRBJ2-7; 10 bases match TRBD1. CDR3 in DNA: TGTGCCAGCAGTTTATATTCCGGGACAGGGGTTAAGGGGCAGTACTTC. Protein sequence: CASSLYSGTGVKGQYF.